This T cell receptor (beta chain) appears in the sequencing data of a study of T cells in Graves' hyperthyroidism and ophthalmopathy. This CDR3 is built from 14 residues. V was cut by 7 bases and J by 4 bases, with 14 bases left in between. CDR1 and CDR2 from the germline V gene are MNHEY and SVGEGT. Amplification of TCR beta CDR3 regions was performed using RNA transcripts as template. A set of HTBI primers served as the primers for a first-round RT-PCR of the TCR CDR3. TCRdb processed the multiplex PCR reads anew with MiXCR; each CDR3 protein has one entry. The sample lists 490,000 or so distinct CDR3 sequences, 15% to 20% occurring once.

Sequenced material: blood. The chain recombines TRBV6-2 or TRBV6-3 with TRBJ2-4; tentatively, D is TRBD1 (6 bases). The clonotype was recovered from a woman between 25 and 40 years old with Graves' ophthalmopathy. This chain's CDR3 is CASIPGTPKNIQYF. CDR3 nucleotides: TGTGCCAGCATCCCTGGGACACCGAAAAACATTCAGTACTTC.